This entry describes one T cell receptor (beta chain). This CDR3 has 10 residues. Germline V CDR1 and CDR2: MGHDK, SYGVNS. V dropped 8 bases and J dropped 11 bases, with 12 bases sitting between them. A quantity of about 0.5 to 1 ug RNA underwent reverse transcription using random hexamers. One entry per CDR3 protein, called by TCRdb with MiXCR from the immunoSEQ multiplex PCR reads. Among about 100,000 distinct CDR3 sequences listed, 95% were seen once. This specimen comes from a study of CD8 T cells in Susac syndrome. The chain has TRBV25-1 and TRBJ1-1; no clear D gene. The clonotype originates from a human donor with Susac syndrome. Sequenced material: CD8+ T cells from PBMCs. CDR3 DNA: TGTGCCAGCCAAGGCCCAAAGGCTTTCTTT. Amino acids: CASQGPKAFF. The full variable domain, in which reference TRBV25-1 and TRBJ1-1 provide the parts outside the CDR3, is EADIYQTPRYLVIGTGKKITLECSQTMGHDKMYWYQQDPGMELHLIHYSYGVNSTEKGDLSSESTVSRIRTEHFPLTLESARPSHTSQYLCASQGPKAFFGQGTRLTVV.